Following are 31 T cell receptor beta chains from one sample sequenced in a study of human T cells and chemical hapten exposure. The sample's time point: patch test 1, 2 weeks after DPC sensitization. Treatment in this sample: therapeutic diphenylcyclopropenone sensitization with weekly scalp DPC. TCRdb re-called the RACE reads with MiXCR, one entry per CDR3 protein. The sample includes around 160,000 distinct CDR3 sequences, about 14% of them seen just once. Sequenced here: whole blood, sampled in connection with sensitization to the hapten diphenylcyclopropenone (DPC). The receptors shown here come from a woman aged 25 to 39 with alopecia areata. Some clones in this sample may be carry-over from other donors' samples.

In this sample, this clonotype turned up a few times. The gene calls are TRBV10-3 and TRBJ1-2, with a tentative D call TRBD1 (5 bases). V dropped 6 bases and J dropped 8 bases, with 10 bases sitting between them. Germline V lookup: CDR1 ENHRY, CDR2 SYGVKD. The CDR3 sequence is 11 residues long. The chain's CDR3 is CAISRDGGYTF. In DNA form, the CDR3 reads TGTGCCATCAGCCGGGACGGGGGCTACACCTTC.

This clonotype has more than one count but fewer than ten. CDR3 sequence reads: CASSYRTASGANVLTF. CDR3 in DNA: TGTGCCAGCAGTTACCGTACAGCCTCTGGGGCCAACGTCCTGACTTTC. The chain is built from TRBV6-2 or TRBV6-3 and TRBJ2-6, with D unresolved. Germline V CDR1 and CDR2: MNHEY, SVGEGT. The CDR3 is made up of 16 amino acids. The V gene lost 2 bases and the J gene lost 0 bases, with 8 bases spanning the gap.

This clonotype occurred a few times. This chain links TRBV9 with TRBJ2-1, with TRBD2 matching over 8 bases. The length of the CDR3 is 16 residues. Germline V lookup: CDR1 SGDLS, CDR2 YYNGEE. The J segment lost 8 bases and the V segment lost 0 bases, leaving 10 bases of the junction unmatched. As DNA, the CDR3 is TGTGCCAGCAGCGTAGCTGCGAGCGGGGGCCGCGATGAGCAGTTCTTC. Its protein product is CASSVAASGGRDEQFF.

This clonotype occurred many times. V usage is TRBV7-2 and J usage is TRBJ2-7, with D possibly being TRBD2 (6 bases). CDR1 is SGHTA, CDR2 FQGNSA, per germline. The CDR3 consists of 15 residues. The germline V and J ends were trimmed by 1 base and 0 bases, with 10 bases remaining between them. For the CDR3, the DNA is TGTGCCAGCAGCTTAGACTCCGGGAGCTCCTACGAGCAGTACTTC. Its translation is CASSLDSGSSYEQYF. Using reference TRBV7-2 and TRBJ2-7 for the parts outside the CDR3, the full variable domain is GAGVSQSPSNKVTEKGKDVELRCDPISGHTALYWYRQSLGQGLEFLIYFQGNSAPDKSGLPSDRFSAERTGGSVSTLTIQRTQQEDSAVYLCASSLDSGSSYEQYFGPGTRLTVT.

There are many counts of this clonotype. This rearrangement joins TRBV29-1 to TRBJ2-6; D gene uncertain. Germline loops: CDR1 SQVTM, CDR2 ANQGSEA. CDR3 length: 14 amino acids. V dropped 6 bases and J dropped 2 bases, with 11 bases sitting between them. The CDR3 sequence: CSVVVGAGANVLTF. CDR3 DNA: TGCAGCGTAGTGGTGGGCGCTGGGGCCAACGTCCTGACTTTC.

This clonotype was picked up a small number of times. V is TRBV20-1 and J is TRBJ2-1; 14 bases align to TRBD2. CDR1 is DFQATT and CDR2 is SNEGSKA in the germline V gene (reference sequence). Trimming removed 3 bases from V and 1 base from J; junction bases left unmatched: 2. This CDR3 contains 16 residues. CDR3: CSASRTSGGSYNEQFF. The DNA of the CDR3 is TGCAGTGCTAGCCGGACTAGCGGGGGGTCCTACAATGAGCAGTTCTTC.

This clonotype appeared a few times. This chain links TRBV19 with TRBJ1-5; maybe TRBD1 (6 bases). The CDR3 has 14 residues. CDR1 is LNHDA and CDR2 is SQIVND in the germline V gene (reference sequence). Deletions cut 3 bases from V and 6 bases from J, with 12 bases between. For the CDR3, the DNA is TGTGCCAGTAGTATGAAGGTCAGGGGTCAGCCCCAGCATTTT. Protein product: CASSMKVRGQPQHF.

This clonotype was found a few times. The rearrangement joins TRBV28 to TRBJ2-1, with D hard to call. CDR3 size: 15 residues. The V end was cut by 6 bases, the J end by 8 bases, with 20 bases between. The germline V gene has CDR1 MDHEN and CDR2 SYDVKM. The DNA for the CDR3 is TGTGCCAGCAGGGCGGACCTTTACACCGCCGATGAGCAGTTCTTC. Translating it yields CASRADLYTADEQFF. The full variable domain, rest sourced from reference TRBV28 and TRBJ2-1, is DVKVTQSSRYLVKRTGEKVFLECVQDMDHENMFWYRQDPGLGLRLIYFSYDVKMKEKGDIPEGYSVSREKKERFSLILESASTNQTSMYLCASRADLYTADEQFFGPGTRLTVL.

The chain combines TRBV5-5 with TRBJ1-1; no reliable D call. The length of the CDR3 is 14 residues. V was shortened by 0 bases and J by 1 base, with 7 bases between the two germline ends. The V gene's germline CDR1 is SGHKS and CDR2 YYEKEE (reference sequence). CDR3 amino acids: CASSLEVENTEAFF. Written as DNA, the CDR3 is TGTGCCAGCAGCTTGGAAGTGGAGAACACTGAAGCTTTCTTT.

This clonotype appeared many times. The chain is built from TRBV29-1 and TRBJ1-1; no reliable D call. CDR3 length: 11 residues. Germline V gives CDR1 SQVTM, CDR2 ANQGSEA. Trimming took off 4 bases at V and 0 bases at J, with 3 bases between the two ends. CDR3 DNA sequence: TGCAGCGTTGGCATGAACACTGAAGCTTTCTTT. Protein: CSVGMNTEAFF.

The chain couples TRBV28 to TRBJ2-7, with TRBD1 as a possible D gene (7 bases). This CDR3 comprises 14 residues. The germline V and J ends were trimmed by 2 bases and 5 bases, with 13 bases remaining between them. Germline CDR1 reads MDHEN; CDR2 reads SYDVKM. CDR3 nucleotide sequence: TGTGCCAGCAGTTTAACCAGGGGGGCCAACGAGCAGTACTTC. Its translation is CASSLTRGANEQYF.

This clonotype was counted only a few times. The V call is TRBV2, the J call TRBJ2-4; maybe TRBD2 (7 bases). The CDR3 totals 14 residues. Germline V gene data show CDR1 as SNHLY and CDR2 as FYNNEI. Trimming cost V 8 bases and J 1 base, with 12 bases left between them. CDR3 nucleotide sequence: TGTGCCAGCTCGGGGGGCAATGCCAAAAACATTCAGTACTTC. Amino acids: CASSGGNAKNIQYF.

This clonotype appeared a few times. This chain uses TRBV5-1 with TRBJ1-3; D is unresolved. Germline V lookup: CDR1 SGHRS, CDR2 YFSETQ. The V end lost 0 bases, the J end lost 4 bases, and 8 bases lay between the germline ends. This CDR3 spans 14 amino acids. The CDR3 region is CASSLGESGNTIYF. DNA for the CDR3: TGCGCCAGCAGCTTGGGGGAGTCGGGAAACACCATATATTTT. Combining the CDR3 with reference TRBV5-1 and TRBJ1-3 gives the whole variable domain KAGVTQTPRYLIKTRGQQVTLSCSPISGHRSVSWYQQTPGQGLQFLFEYFSETQRNKGNFPGRFSGRQFSNSRSEMNVSTLELGDSALYLCASSLGESGNTIYFGEGSWLTVV.

This clonotype was seen only a few times. The V and J genes are TRBV20-1 and TRBJ1-3, with D hard to call. This CDR3 region has 11 residues. Trimming took off 5 bases at V and 3 bases at J, with 5 bases between the two ends. Germline V gene data show CDR1 as DFQATT and CDR2 as SNEGSKA (reference sequence). The CDR3 DNA reads TGCAGTGCTCGGAATGGAAACACCATATATTTT. Amino acids: CSARNGNTIYF.

The genes are TRBV7-2 and TRBJ1-1; D is possibly TRBD1 (6 bases). Germline V gives CDR1 SGHTA, CDR2 FQGNSA. V was shortened by 6 bases and J by 7 bases, with 18 bases between the two germline ends. This CDR3 region has 14 residues. The CDR3 loop reads CASSRAGELGEAFF. The CDR3 region has the DNA TGTGCCAGCAGTCGGGCAGGGGAACTCGGTGAAGCTTTCTTT.

This clonotype was observed a few times. The gene calls are TRBV3-1 and TRBJ1-5; perhaps TRBD1 as D (5 bases). Deletions cut 1 base from V and 5 bases from J, with 9 bases between. CDR3 length: 14 amino acids. CDR1 is LGHDT and CDR2 is YNNKEL in the germline V gene (reference sequence). CDR3 loop: CASSQGGADQPQHF. The CDR3 nucleotides are TGTGCCAGCAGCCAAGGGGGCGCGGATCAGCCCCAGCATTTT. Full variable domain (missing parts from reference TRBV3-1 and TRBJ1-5): DTAVSQTPKYLVTQMGNDKSIKCEQNLGHDTMYWYKQDSKKFLKIMFSYNNKELIINETVPNRFSPKSPDKAHLNLHINSLELGDSAVYFCASSQGGADQPQHFGDGTRLSIL.

V and J are TRBV5-1 and TRBJ2-2; D assignment may be TRBD1 or TRBD2 (5 bases each). CDR3 size: 16 residues. Trimming left V 0 bases short and J 0 bases short, with 9 bases between. The germline V gene encodes CDR1 SGHRS and CDR2 YFSETQ. DNA of the CDR3: TGCGCCAGCAGCTTGGTGGGGGTTTCGAACACCGGGGAGCTGTTTTTT. Translating it yields CASSLVGVSNTGELFF.

This clonotype was recorded a few times. V is TRBV25-1 and J is TRBJ2-6, with D perhaps TRBD2 (6 bases). The CDR3 is 16 residues long. The germline CDR1 and CDR2 sequences are MGHDK and SYGVNS. V was cut by 8 bases and J by 0 bases, with 14 bases left in between. CDR3 DNA: TGTGCCAGCTCGTCGGGACTGAACTCTGGGGCCAACGTCCTGACTTTC. It codes for CASSSGLNSGANVLTF.

This clonotype showed up many times. The J gene is TRBJ1-1, the V gene TRBV10-3; D not resolved. Trimming took off 6 bases at V and 0 bases at J, with 5 bases between the two ends. CDR3 size: 12 residues. Per germline, CDR1 ENHRY and CDR2 SYGVKD. CDR3 region: CAIRDLNTEAFF. CDR3 sequence (DNA): TGTGCCATCAGGGACTTGAACACTGAAGCTTTCTTT.

The gene calls are TRBV12-3 or TRBV12-4 and TRBJ2-1; TRBD2 matches 11 bases. The CDR3 extends over 15 amino acids. V shed 9 bases, J shed 8 bases, and the junction held 12 bases outside the gene matches. CDR3 DNA: TGTGCCAGTTTTCCCGGGGCTAGCGGGGGGCATGAGCAGTTCTTC. Amino acid sequence: CASFPGASGGHEQFF.

The chain has TRBV3-1 and TRBJ2-3; 7 bases are a match to TRBD2. V was clipped by 3 bases and J by 2 bases; unmatched bases: 8. The CDR3 loop spans 16 amino acids. The germline V gene has CDR1 LGHDT and CDR2 YNNKEL (reference sequence). This chain's CDR3 is CASSHRGRENTDTQYF. CDR3 nucleotides: TGTGCCAGCAGCCATCGTGGGAGGGAAAACACAGATACGCAGTATTTT.

This clonotype has just a few counts. The chain uses TRBV30 and TRBJ1-1; perhaps TRBD1 as D (5 bases). Germline CDR1 and CDR2: GTSNPN and SVGIG (reference sequence). V shed 2 bases and J shed 0 bases, with 7 bases lying between them. The CDR3 is made up of 13 amino acids. Here the CDR3 reads CAWSRQMNTEAFF. Written as DNA, the CDR3 is TGTGCCTGGAGTAGACAGATGAACACTGAAGCTTTCTTT.

This clonotype showed up many times. The V and J genes are TRBV5-5 and TRBJ2-1, with 9 bases that match TRBD2. After removal of 4 bases from V and 7 bases from J, the junction contained 9 bases not matched to a gene. Germline CDR1 reads SGHKS; CDR2 reads YYEKEE (reference sequence). This CDR3 is 15 amino acids long. This CDR3 reads CASSLLSGSSNEQFF. CDR3 nucleotide sequence: TGTGCCAGCAGCCTGCTTAGCGGGAGTTCAAATGAGCAGTTCTTC.

The CDR3 here is CASRQAPLAGAFPDTQYF. The CDR3 region has the DNA TGTGCCAGCAGACAAGCGCCCCTAGCGGGCGCATTTCCAGATACGCAGTATTTT. The V and J genes are TRBV11-2 and TRBJ2-3; TRBD2 aligns across 8 bases. Germline trimming cut 6 bases from V and 4 bases from J; bases unmatched to any gene: 18. The CDR3 loop spans 18 amino acids. Germline loops: CDR1 SGHAT, CDR2 FQNNGV.

The chain has TRBV15 and TRBJ2-2; the match to TRBD2 covers 8 bases. The CDR3 runs 16 residues. Trimming cost V 5 bases and J 5 bases; bases outside gene matches: 10. The germline V gene has CDR1 LNHNV and CDR2 YYDKDF (reference sequence). CDR3 sequence: CATSYPGLDMTGELFF. The CDR3 region has the DNA TGTGCCACCAGCTACCCGGGACTAGATATGACCGGGGAGCTGTTTTTT. The variable domain in full, with the rest retrieved from reference TRBV15 and TRBJ2-2, is DAMVIQNPRYQVTQFGKPVTLSCSQTLNHNVMYWYQQKSSQAPKLLFHYYDKDFNNEADTPDNFQSRRPNTSFCFLDIRSPGLGDTAMYLCATSYPGLDMTGELFFGEGSRLTVL.

The table lists this clonotype with many counts. V and J are TRBV9 and TRBJ2-2, with TRBD1 matching over 10 bases. Germline V CDR1 and CDR2: SGDLS, YYNGEE. The length of the CDR3 is 16 residues. Trimming at V came to 4 bases and at J to 7 bases, leaving 10 bases not matched to a gene. The CDR3 nucleotides are TGTGCCAGCAGCTTCCGGGACAGGGGATTTGACGGGGAGCTGTTTTTT. Amino acid sequence: CASSFRDRGFDGELFF.

The chain links TRBV29-1 to TRBJ2-1, with D perhaps matching TRBD1 (6 bases). The CDR3 spans 12 residues. The germline gives CDR1 SQVTM, CDR2 ANQGSEA. The V end was cut by 7 bases, the J end by 2 bases, with 9 bases between. CDR3 DNA: TGCAGCGCCCGGGACACCTACAATGAGCAGTTCTTC. Translated, it gives CSARDTYNEQFF.

This clonotype has a handful of counts. The J gene is TRBJ2-6, the V gene TRBV28; D gene uncertain. CDR1 is MDHEN and CDR2 is SYDVKM in the germline V gene. The V gene lost 1 base and the J gene lost 1 base, with 11 bases spanning the gap. The CDR3 consists of 17 residues. Written as DNA, the CDR3 is TGTGCCAGCAGTTTATCATGGCGGATATCTGGGGCCAACGTCCTGACTTTC. This encodes CASSLSWRISGANVLTF.

The gene calls are TRBV28 and TRBJ2-1, with TRBD2 matching over 9 bases. V shed 4 bases, J shed 9 bases, and the junction held 10 bases outside the gene matches. Germline assignment: CDR1 MDHEN and CDR2 SYDVKM. The CDR3 loop spans 15 amino acids. Here the CDR3 reads CASSWGAGGRSEQFF. The CDR3 region has the DNA TGTGCCAGCAGTTGGGGAGCGGGAGGAAGGAGTGAGCAGTTCTTC.

The J gene is TRBJ2-5, the V gene TRBV7-2, with TRBD1 as a possible D gene (5 bases). Germline assignment: CDR1 SGHTA and CDR2 FQGNSA. This CDR3 has 16 residues. Between the trimmed V and J ends, which lost 3 bases and 6 bases, there was a span of 20 bases. CDR3 nucleotide sequence: TGTGCCAGCAGCTTTGGGCTAGGGGCCGCAGAAAAGACCCAGTACTTC. This codes for CASSFGLGAAEKTQYF.

Relative to its sample, this clonotype is medium-sized. The chain combines TRBV6-2 or TRBV6-3 with TRBJ2-7; D is uncertain. Germline loops: CDR1 MNHEY, CDR2 SVGEGT. This CDR3 is 16 amino acids long. V was trimmed by 2 bases and J by 3 bases, leaving 17 bases between them. The CDR3 spells CASSYGLADPYYEQYF. The CDR3 DNA sequence: TGTGCCAGCAGTTACGGGTTGGCGGATCCATACTACGAGCAGTACTTC.